This TCR beta chain stems from a study of blood T cells in healthy people across ages. With a J-beta primer mix and a sample-barcoded 5' primer, a second PCR ran 7 to 11 cycles. TCRdb processed the 5' RACE reads anew with MiXCR; each CDR3 protein has one entry. Altogether about 800,000 distinct CDR3 sequences are present, approximately 25% being singletons, with the ten largest covering approximately 4%. Germline V gene sequence: CDR1 SQVTM, CDR2 ANQGSEA. CDR3 length: 16 residues. These data also featured in a second study, about T cells of mothers and their children.

The chain is built from TRBV29-1 and TRBJ2-5, with TRBD1 matching 11 bases. The J call may be incorrect, as the DNA end agrees better with TRBJ2-1. Input material: blood. This TCR derives from a boy between 10 and 17 years old in good health. The CDR3 DNA reads TGCAGCGTCGAGGACAGGGGGCGACCCAGCTACAATGAGCAGTTCTTC. It codes for CSVEDRGRPSYNEQFF.